This T cell receptor (beta chain) was captured by sequencing in a study of blood T cell dynamics during melanoma immunotherapy. A fixed DNA input of around 0.35 ug was used per bulk PBMC sample. Clones were read by immunoSEQ multiplex PCR, and TCRdb kept only the in-frame ones, dropping some. This sample has about 5,000 clones; 65% to 85% occur once, and the top ten carry 10%. The V and J ends lost 4 bases and 1 base, in that order; junction bases with no gene match: 8. The CDR3 extends over 17 amino acids. Germline assignment: CDR1 LNHDA and CDR2 SQIVND (reference sequence). Time point denoted: week 3, after first cycle of checkpoint inhibitor. Patients had no prior systemic cancer treatment, immunosuppressants or other active cancers.

This chain uses TRBV19 with TRBJ1-5; 9 nucleotides match TRBD1. The sequence derives from a human donor with melanoma. Sequencing was performed on blood, taken from a patient treated with checkpoint blockade. CDR3 protein: CASSNPGQGLSNQPQHF. CDR3 DNA: TGTGCCAGTAGTAATCCGGGACAGGGATTGAGCAATCAGCCCCAGCATTTT.